This TCR beta chain was identified in a study of blood T cell repertoires in COVID-19 (dated by TCRdb to the early 2020s). Study-level background: The collaborator samples originated in the United States, Italy and Spain and spanned the acute and convalescent phases of COVID-19. The material from the prospective study consisted of cDNA or gDNA derived from T cells, B-cell-depleted T cells, or PBMCs. Deeply sampled blood TCRbeta repertoires from subjects exposed to, actively infected with, or recovered from COVID-19 were included in the dataset. The repertoires were released in a freely available public database meant as a resource for research on the immune response to SARS-CoV-2. Samples came from the ongoing ImmuneRACE study (first 160 participants) plus 1,254 subjects from 6 global collaborators. A de-identified subject ID, COVID-19 status, age in years and sex were almost always included in the sample metadata. HLA class I and class II types, where available, came from metadata supplied by the sample provider rather than from assay-based typing.

Overall results and qualifications from the work: Clinical and demographic metadata were provided uncurated, with the amount varying by source and participant.

To note about this clone: Its antigen is currently not known. No per-base quality is available; no much larger clone lies one base away.

TCRbeta CDR3 regions were amplified from genomic DNA by means of the immunoSEQ Assay, a bias-controlled multiplex PCR. From the authors' description of their analysis: The number of nucleated cells in each sample was estimated from the amplification of reference gene primers within the assay. To quantify the absolute abundance of each unique TCRbeta CDR3 rearrangement, sequence reads were collapsed and filtered. Productive Simpson clonality was computed per sample as the square root of Simpson's diversity index over productive rearrangements. The immuneACCESS repertoire file appears here via TCRdb, limited to in-frame rearrangements. These files lack a portion of the clones; in checked studies, under half of the deficit traces to unresolved V genes, and the cause of the others is not known. V and J calls and clone size are those listed in that table; D and trimming were worked out from the DNA. The sample table holds hundreds of thousands of clones, of which approximately 86% were seen once. In total, the top ten clones hold about 3% of the sample.

Whole blood was collected in K2EDTA tubes by collaborating institutions according to the institutions' own protocols. For TCRbeta analysis, collaborators shipped samples as frozen whole blood, isolated PBMCs, or DNA extracted from either of those sample types. The TCR sequence derives from a human donor in a cohort sampled during active COVID-19. The sequenced material came from peripheral blood.

The nucleotides read TGCGCCAGCAAGGGGGACGATCAGCCCCAGCATTTT. It encodes CASKGDDQPQHF. In this chain, TRBV10-1 is recombined with TRBJ1-5; TRBD1 might be the D gene, on 6 matching bases. The CDR3 goes from the cysteine to the phenylalanine over 12 residues. Only CDR3 DNA is held: 36 bases, read in frame from base 1. Taken from the germline V gene (reference sequence), the CDR1 and CDR2 loops are WNHNN and SYGVQD. Trimming at the junction amounts to 7 bases on V and 5 bases on J, and the germline ends lie 9 bases apart.